This entry features one TCR beta chain sequence. Its antigen is unknown. These data are taken from a study of cytomegalovirus exposure and HLA in healthy donors. There are 16 residues in the CDR3. With V trimmed by 5 bases and J by 6 bases, 12 bases remained unmatched. Germline lookup yields CDR1 SGHRS and CDR2 YFSETQ. The PCR had 60 Vbeta and 13 Jbeta primers. Using immunoSEQ multiplex PCR, the repertoire was profiled, and TCRdb retains in-frame clones only, with some absent. In the table there are fewer than 200,000 clones, approximately 84% of which are singletons. Study conclusions and caveats: The HLA-A and HLA-B alleles of most subjects were reportedly predicted accurately from TCR beta sequences. Exclusion applied to some V segments, including TRBV6-2 and TRBV6-3, as they were indistinguishable. Roughly uniform sequencing depth across donors was assumed, possibly incorrectly. For most TCR beta V segments, an earlier analysis put the productive rate at about 87% or about 30% of the time.

Sequencing was performed on PBMCs. The rearrangement joins TRBV5-1 to TRBJ1-4; 8 bases are shared with TRBD1. The sequence was collected from a woman between 45 and 65 years old in good health and CMV-seropositive. This CDR3 reads CASRLDRGASHEKLFF. CDR3 nucleotides: TGCGCCAGCAGACTTGACAGGGGCGCGAGTCATGAAAAACTGTTTTTT.